These 6 T cell receptor beta chains were sequenced from one sample in a study of CD8 T cells in Susac syndrome. Random hexamers served to reverse transcribe about 0.45 to 1 ug RNA. Using its own MiXCR run on the immunoSEQ multiplex PCR reads, TCRdb lists one record per CDR3 protein. The sample comprises under 200,000 distinct CDR3 sequences, around 96% of which are singletons, and 0.15% to 0.2% rests with the top ten. Sequencing was carried out using CD8+ T cells from PBMCs. Receptors originate from a human donor with multiple sclerosis.

This sequence joins TRBV4-2 and TRBJ2-1; D remains ambiguous. The germline gives CDR1 LGHNA, CDR2 YNFKEQ. The CDR3 sequence is 15 residues long. Trimming took off 4 bases at V and 7 bases at J, with 17 bases between the two ends. CDR3: CASSRWRSSGNEQFF. The DNA of the CDR3 is TGTGCCAGCAGCCGTTGGCGGTCCTCTGGGAATGAGCAGTTCTTC.

This clonotype was recorded once. The gene calls are TRBV4-1 and TRBJ2-4; D ambiguous. Trimming took off 2 bases at V and 0 bases at J, with 14 bases between the two ends. Germline lookup yields CDR1 MGHRA and CDR2 YSYEKL. The CDR3 sequence is 17 residues long. The CDR3 loop reads CASSQSLGSGAKNIQYF. Written as DNA, the CDR3 is TGCGCCAGCAGCCAAAGCCTCGGAAGTGGAGCCAAAAACATTCAGTACTTC.

This chain connects TRBV29-1 to TRBJ2-7; D is undetermined. The CDR3 totals 14 residues. V lost 6 bases and J 2 bases, leaving 17 bases between the germline ends. CDR1 and CDR2 from the germline V gene are SQVTM and ANQGSEA. The DNA for the CDR3 is TGCAGCGTGACCCACTCTATGCGGACCTACGAGCAGTACTTC. Protein: CSVTHSMRTYEQYF.

The chain combines TRBV3-1 with TRBJ2-7, with 9 bases aligning to TRBD2. This CDR3 region has 16 residues. The germline V gene encodes CDR1 LGHDT and CDR2 YNNKEL (reference sequence). V was clipped by 5 bases and J by 2 bases; unmatched bases: 10. The CDR3 region is CASSGTTSGSPYEQYF. The DNA of the CDR3 is TGTGCCAGCAGCGGTACGACTAGCGGTTCTCCCTACGAGCAGTACTTC.

The chain joins TRBV30 to TRBJ2-3; TRBD1 is a possible D gene (6 bases). Trimming removed 3 bases at V and 4 bases at J, with 14 bases between. Germline V gene sequence: CDR1 GTSNPN, CDR2 SVGIG (reference sequence). The CDR3 length is 14 residues. Here the CDR3 reads CAWREGGFPDTQYF. DNA for the CDR3: TGTGCCTGGAGGGAAGGGGGTTTCCCAGATACGCAGTATTTT.

The chain recombines TRBV4-1 with TRBJ1-2; D is ambiguous. Germline V CDR1 and CDR2: MGHRA, YSYEKL. Trimming cost V 0 bases and J 7 bases, with 15 bases left between them. The CDR3 has 15 residues. CDR3 region: CASSQDPFEFSGYTF. The CDR3 DNA reads as TGCGCCAGCAGCCAAGACCCTTTTGAATTCTCTGGCTACACCTTC.